This T cell receptor beta chain came from a study of blood T cells in healthy people across ages. The second PCR ran about 6 to 12 cycles with a sample-barcoded 5' primer and J-beta primers. Every cDNA molecule bore a tag from a template-switch adaptor containing 12 random nucleotides. Each CDR3 protein is one row after TCRdb ran MiXCR on the 5' RACE reads. This sample carries roughly 1 million distinct CDR3 sequences, around 25% of them seen once, and the ten largest clones take about 0.69%. Donors gave around 10 milliliters of peripheral blood apiece. Samples had at least 6 million PBMCs isolated from them. Germline CDR1 is SGHTA and CDR2 is FQGNSA. The CDR3 totals 14 residues. The germline V and J ends were trimmed by 1 base and 8 bases, with 12 bases remaining between them. A further study also used this sample, focusing on T cells of mothers and their children. According to that study: Sample barcodes and 2-4 random nucleotides came from the second PCR's M1S primer.

Material for sequencing was blood. The TCR sequence derives from a girl aged 2 to 9 in good health. The V call is TRBV7-2, the J call TRBJ2-1; the D gene is possibly TRBD2 (6 bases). The CDR3 protein is CASSLEEGLYEQFF. DNA for the CDR3: TGTGCCAGCAGCTTAGAGGAGGGTCTTTATGAGCAGTTCTTC.